This T cell receptor (beta chain) was captured in a study of T cells in tumors after PD-1 blockade. As for the study in general: Prior checkpoint blockade, systemic immunosuppressant use, or anti-cancer therapy within 4 weeks excluded patients. Some patients also took daily vismodegib 150 mg during anti-PD-1 treatment. Patients received pembrolizumab 200 mg every 3 weeks or cemiplimab 350 mg every 2 weeks.

Deletions cut 6 bases from V and 1 base from J, with 12 bases between. The CDR3 covers 14 residues. Per the germline V gene, CDR1 is SGHDN and CDR2 is FVKESK. Genomic DNA template from tumor biopsies or peripheral blood, about 600 ng to 6,500 ng input. Profiling relied on immunoSEQ multiplex PCR, and the TCRdb table lists in-frame clones only, not all of them. Among fewer than 25,000 clones, roughly 85% were seen once, and the ten largest hold around 12%. This receptor was identified in a human donor with basal cell carcinoma. Here the sequenced sample was PBMCs, taken after anti-PD-1 treatment. The rearrangement joins TRBV14 to TRBJ1-1, with D unclear. The CDR3 here is CASSREYTNTEAFF. The CDR3 bases are TGTGCCAGCAGTCGCGAATACACGAACACTGAAGCTTTCTTT. The variable domain in full, with the rest retrieved from reference TRBV14 and TRBJ1-1, is EAGVTQFPSHSVIEKGQTVTLRCDPISGHDNLYWYRRVMGKEIKFLLHFVKESKQDESGMPNNRFLAERTGGTYSTLKVQPAELEDSGVYFCASSREYTNTEAFFGQGTRLTVV.